A selection of T cell receptor beta chains follows, all from one sample in a study of blood T cells in healthy people across ages. TCRdb used MiXCR to reprocess the 5' RACE reads, holding one entry per CDR3 protein. The sample has roughly 1,100,000 distinct CDR3 sequences; 20% to 25% are singletons. This same sample was also part of a study on T cells of mothers and their children.

Sequencing used blood. The receptor source for this set is a girl aged 2 to 10 in good health. Both conserved end residues are part of each CDR3.

V: TRBV20-1; J: TRBJ2-3; CDR3: CSACRTSGGALTDTQYF
V: TRBV9; J: TRBJ1-1; CDR3: CASSAWENTEAFF
V: TRBV12-3/TRBV12-4; J: TRBJ1-4; CDR3: CASSPTGQGKLFF
V: TRBV6-1; J: TRBJ1-1; CDR3: CASSAAATEAFF
V: TRBV7-9; J: NA; CDR3: CASSLRTGGLNEQFF
V: TRBV20-1; J: TRBJ2-1; CDR3: CSAQDVHEQFF
V: TRBV7-3; J: TRBJ1-1; CDR3: CASSLTGGRLGTEAFF
V: TRBV28; J: TRBJ2-7; CDR3: CASSLARPGSYEQYF
V: TRBV9; J: TRBJ2-1; CDR3: CASSAGQSYNEQFF
V: TRBV7-3; J: TRBJ2-1; CDR3: CASSFPTSGARSYNEQFF
V: TRBV3-1; J: TRBJ1-5; CDR3: CASSRKQGAGQPQHF
V: TRBV6-6; J: TRBJ1-6; CDR3: CASSYGQNNSPLHF
V: TRBV10-3; J: TRBJ1-6; CDR3: CAISEATNSPLHF
V: TRBV7-9; J: TRBJ1-2; CDR3: CASSLAGAYYGYTF
V: TRBV5-1; J: TRBJ1-2; CDR3: CASSLGQAGVYGYTF
V: TRBV7-3; J: TRBJ2-3; CDR3: CASSLWGATDTQYF
V: TRBV20-1; J: TRBJ2-1; CDR3: CSALRTTSYNEQFF
V: TRBV6-1; J: TRBJ1-2; CDR3: CASSEALLDPTDYGYTF
V: TRBV6-6; J: TRBJ2-7; CDR3: CASTPLASSYEQYF
V: TRBV20-1; J: TRBJ2-5; CDR3: CSATGSYQETQYF
V: TRBV9; J: TRBJ1-4; CDR3: CASSSAGDTEKLFF
V: TRBV5-1; J: TRBJ2-2; CDR3: CASSLTGLANTGELFF
V: TRBV9; J: TRBJ2-7; CDR3: CASSVPWGKVPYEQYF
V: TRBV28; J: TRBJ2-7; CDR3: CASSGLAGVTYEQYF
V: TRBV6-2/TRBV6-3; J: TRBJ2-1; CDR3: CASSYLGTLNGSGGAFGYNEQFF
V: TRBV5-1; J: TRBJ2-1; CDR3: CASIGVREQFF
V: TRBV6-1; J: TRBJ2-6; CDR3: CASSDGIGANVLTF
V: TRBV7-9; J: TRBJ2-3; CDR3: CASEGQGTDTQYF
V: TRBV5-1; J: TRBJ1-1; CDR3: CASGLAQGAGEAFF
V: TRBV10-3; J: TRBJ1-4; CDR3: CAISESSGVEEKLFF
V: TRBV9; J: TRBJ2-7; CDR3: CASSAGGASAAYEQYF
V: TRBV12-3/TRBV12-4; J: TRBJ2-1; CDR3: CASITMGGSYEQFF
V: TRBV14; J: TRBJ2-1; CDR3: CASSQDVLAASYNEQFF
V: TRBV4-3; J: TRBJ2-3; CDR3: CASSSSRGSTDTQYF
V: TRBV4-3; J: TRBJ2-7; CDR3: CASSQDKAGSCEQYF
V: TRBV29-1; J: TRBJ2-1; CDR3: CSVARVLDNEQFF
V: TRBV6-5; J: TRBJ2-2; CDR3: CASSYLGELFF
V: TRBV14; J: TRBJ1-1; CDR3: CASSQAGGWGEAFF
V: TRBV2; J: TRBJ2-3; CDR3: CASSTGSSTDTQYF
V: TRBV6-5; J: NA; CDR3: CASRRLAGEQFF
V: TRBV3-1; J: TRBJ2-7; CDR3: CASSDMREQYF
V: TRBV10-1; J: TRBJ1-3; CDR3: CASSEYSGNTIYF
V: TRBV5-1; J: NA; CDR3: CASSSVGLAGNNEQFF
V: TRBV28; J: TRBJ2-1; CDR3: CAIATINAGTSSYNEQFF
V: TRBV7-2; J: TRBJ2-7; CDR3: CASSLPAGRLSYEQYF
V: TRBV7-9; J: TRBJ1-2; CDR3: CASSLVSGDWNYGYTF
V: TRBV7-2; J: TRBJ1-2; CDR3: CASTLRRQYYGYTF
V: TRBV29-1; J: TRBJ1-4; CDR3: CSVLPTGWGEKLFF
V: TRBV28; J: TRBJ1-5; CDR3: CASSLRDIGSQPQHF
V: TRBV6-1; J: TRBJ1-4; CDR3: CASSEGGTTNEKLFF
V: TRBV3-1; J: TRBJ2-7; CDR3: CASSQSPSDLREQYF
V: TRBV20-1; J: NA; CDR3: CSDRDWDRESYEQYF